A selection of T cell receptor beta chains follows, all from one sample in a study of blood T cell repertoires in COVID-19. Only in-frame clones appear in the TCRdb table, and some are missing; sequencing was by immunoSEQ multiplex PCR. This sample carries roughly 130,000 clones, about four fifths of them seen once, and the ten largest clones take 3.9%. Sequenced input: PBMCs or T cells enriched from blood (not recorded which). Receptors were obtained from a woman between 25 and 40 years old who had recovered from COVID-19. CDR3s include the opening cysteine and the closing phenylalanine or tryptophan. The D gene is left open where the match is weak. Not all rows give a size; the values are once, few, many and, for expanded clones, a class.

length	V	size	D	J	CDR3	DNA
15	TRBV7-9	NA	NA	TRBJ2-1	CASSSQRISYNEQFF	TGTGCCAGCAGCTCCCAGCGAATATCCTACAATGAGCAGTTCTTC
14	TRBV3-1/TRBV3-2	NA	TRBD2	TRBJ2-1	CASSQAGGSYEQFF	TGTGCCAGCAGCCAAGCGGGAGGATCGTATGAGCAGTTCTTC
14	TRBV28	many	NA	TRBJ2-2	CASRLHQGSGELFF	TGTGCCAGCAGGCTCCACCAGGGAAGTGGGGAGCTGTTTTTT
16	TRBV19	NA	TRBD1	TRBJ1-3	CASSLRQGISGNTIYF	TGTGCCAGTAGTCTAAGACAGGGGATCTCTGGAAACACCATATATTTT
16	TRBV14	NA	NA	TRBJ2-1	CASSAKSWSTTMSKFF	TGTGCCAGCAGCGCGAAAAGCTGGTCTACTACAATGAGCAAGTTCTTC
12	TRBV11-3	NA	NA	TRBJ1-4	CASSPRGEKLFF	TGTGCCAGCAGCCCGCGGGGGGAAAAACTGTTTTTT
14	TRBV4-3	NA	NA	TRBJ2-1	CASSQDRGYNEQFF	TGCGCCAGCAGCCAAGATCGGGGGTACAATGAGCAGTTCTTC
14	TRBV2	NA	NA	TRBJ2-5	CASSEGGDGKTQYF	TGTGCCAGCAGTGAAGGGGGAGACGGGAAGACCCAGTACTTC
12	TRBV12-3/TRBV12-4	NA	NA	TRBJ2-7	CASSWKGREQYF	TGTGCCAGCAGTTGGAAGGGGCGCGAGCAGTACTTC
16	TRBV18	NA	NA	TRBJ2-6	CASSPPRVFGANVLTF	TGTGCCAGCTCACCCCCGAGGGTGTTCGGGGCCAACGTCCTGACTTTC
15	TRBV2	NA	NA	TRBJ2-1	CASGLDRSSYNEQFF	TGTGCCAGCGGCCTGGATAGGAGCTCCTACAATGAGCAGTTCTTC
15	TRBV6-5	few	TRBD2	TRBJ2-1	CASTPSGSTRNEQFF	TGTGCCAGCACCCCAAGCGGGAGCACCCGCAATGAGCAGTTCTTC
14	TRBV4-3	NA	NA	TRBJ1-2	CASSQLTASRGYTF	TGCGCCAGCAGCCAATTGACAGCCTCCCGAGGCTACACCTTC
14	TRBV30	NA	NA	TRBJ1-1	CAWRVQGRYTEAFF	TGTGCCTGGAGAGTGCAGGGGAGATACACTGAAGCTTTCTTT